This T cell receptor (beta chain) was captured by sequencing in a study of siplizumab effects on memory and regulatory T cells. General observations from the study: Siplizumab gave mappable alloreactive CD4+ clones an average Treg-derived fraction of approximately 69%, against approximately 29% in controls. Naive versus memory phenotype went unassigned for roughly 75-96% of proliferating CD4+ or CD8+ clones. The study found naive T cells seemingly more diverse than memory cells and seemingly major alloresponse contributors.

The authors kept the mixed lymphocyte reaction cells in coculture at 37°C for approximately 6 days. Researchers tagged responder PBMCs with CFSE and stimulator PBMCs with Violet Dye before mixing them 1:1. Germline V gives CDR1 SNHLY, CDR2 FYNNEI. The CDR3 covers 15 residues. Trimming took 3 bases from V and 2 from J; bases not matched to a gene: 4. Libraries were prepared by immunoSEQ multiplex PCR; TCRdb keeps only in-frame clonotypes and omits some of them. The sample records about 500 clones, approximately 72% being singletons. A word on this clone: Its antigen is unknown.

The sequencing input was CFSE-low (dividing) CD8+ T cells sorted from an allogeneic mixed lymphocyte reaction. The chain couples TRBV2 to TRBJ2-3; TRBD2 agrees at 8 bases. The receptor was isolated from a human donor in good health; the cells came from an allogeneic mixed lymphocyte reaction. Some clones in this sample may be carry-over from other donors' samples. CDR3 sequence reads: CASSDWTSYTDTQYF. The CDR3 nucleotides are TGTGCCAGCAGTGATTGGACTAGCTACACAGATACGCAGTATTTT.